This is a list of T cell receptor beta chains from one sample in a study of cytomegalovirus exposure and HLA in healthy donors. Profiling relied on immunoSEQ multiplex PCR, and the TCRdb table lists in-frame clones only, not all of them. In the table there are 80,000 or so clones, roughly two thirds of which are singletons. The sequencing sample was made of PBMCs. These receptors originate from a woman in her fifties or sixties in good health and CMV-seropositive. Each CDR3 is given with its conserved first and last residue. A D gene is named only where the DNA matches it firmly. The size field is filled for only some rows; it gives once, few, many or a size class.

j_call: TRBJ1-1; d_call: .; v_call: TRBV18; clone_size: few; cdr3_aa: CASSPRQEGPEAFF; cdr3_nt: TGTGCCAGCTCACCACGACAGGAAGGTCCTGAAGCTTTCTTT
j_call: TRBJ2-5; d_call: TRBD2; v_call: TRBV7-9; clone_size: .; cdr3_aa: CASSSVAGDRETQYF; cdr3_nt: TGTGCCAGCAGCTCAGTAGCGGGGGATAGAGAGACCCAGTACTTC
j_call: TRBJ2-1; d_call: .; v_call: TRBV9; clone_size: .; cdr3_aa: CASSVTGKQFF; cdr3_nt: TGTGCCAGCAGCGTAACGGGTAAGCAGTTCTTC
j_call: TRBJ1-2; d_call: .; v_call: TRBV25-1; clone_size: .; cdr3_aa: CASSDRVPSNNYGYTF; cdr3_nt: TGTGCCAGCAGTGACAGGGTCCCCTCTAATAACTATGGCTACACCTTC
j_call: TRBJ1-1; d_call: TRBD1; v_call: TRBV5-5; clone_size: .; cdr3_aa: CASSTGDRTEAFF; cdr3_nt: TGTGCCAGCAGCACCGGGGACAGGACCGAAGCTTTCTTT
j_call: TRBJ1-5; d_call: .; v_call: TRBV13; clone_size: .; cdr3_aa: CASSPGGGQPQHF; cdr3_nt: TGTGCCAGCAGCCCCGGTGGGGGGCAGCCCCAGCATTTT
j_call: TRBJ1-2; d_call: TRBD1; v_call: TRBV6-5; clone_size: once; cdr3_aa: CASSSRTGGEGYTF; cdr3_nt: TGTGCCAGCAGTTCGAGGACAGGGGGCGAGGGCTACACCTTC
j_call: TRBJ2-5; d_call: .; v_call: TRBV7-2; clone_size: .; cdr3_aa: CASSSPRLVETQYF; cdr3_nt: TGTGCCAGCAGCTCCCCCCGACTAGTGGAGACCCAGTACTTC
j_call: TRBJ2-1; d_call: .; v_call: TRBV30; clone_size: few; cdr3_aa: CAWSAPDWKTSYNEQFF; cdr3_nt: TGTGCCTGGAGTGCCCCCGACTGGAAAACTTCCTACAATGAGCAGTTCTTC
j_call: TRBJ2-1; d_call: .; v_call: TRBV6-6; clone_size: .; cdr3_aa: CASIGRLADDEQFF; cdr3_nt: TGTGCCAGCATAGGCCGATTAGCGGACGATGAGCAGTTCTTC
j_call: TRBJ2-2; d_call: TRBD1; v_call: TRBV10-3; clone_size: few; cdr3_aa: CAISVQDRGPGELFF; cdr3_nt: TGTGCCATCAGCGTCCAAGACAGGGGGCCTGGGGAGCTGTTTTTT
j_call: TRBJ1-4; d_call: TRBD1; v_call: TRBV18; clone_size: .; cdr3_aa: CASSQTGPEVEKLFF; cdr3_nt: TGTGCCAGCTCCCAGACAGGGCCTGAGGTTGAAAAACTGTTTTTT
j_call: TRBJ2-2; d_call: .; v_call: TRBV7-3; clone_size: .; cdr3_aa: CASSFHQATGELFF; cdr3_nt: TGTGCCAGCAGTTTCCACCAAGCCACCGGGGAGCTGTTTTTT
j_call: TRBJ1-5; d_call: .; v_call: TRBV11-2; clone_size: .; cdr3_aa: CASSFTPARDQPQHF; cdr3_nt: TGTGCCAGCAGCTTTACCCCGGCCAGGGATCAGCCCCAGCATTTT
j_call: TRBJ1-1; d_call: .; v_call: TRBV4-2; clone_size: .; cdr3_aa: CASSHLAGNTEAFF; cdr3_nt: TGTGCCAGCAGCCATCTCGCCGGGAACACTGAAGCTTTCTTT
j_call: TRBJ1-4; d_call: .; v_call: TRBV19; clone_size: .; cdr3_aa: CASSIARENEKLFF; cdr3_nt: TGTGCCAGTAGTATCGCGAGGGAGAATGAAAAACTGTTTTTT
j_call: TRBJ2-1; d_call: .; v_call: TRBV27; clone_size: .; cdr3_aa: CASSLADEQFF; cdr3_nt: TGTGCCAGCAGTTTAGCGGATGAGCAGTTCTTC
j_call: TRBJ1-2; d_call: TRBD1; v_call: TRBV29-1; clone_size: few; cdr3_aa: CSVIQGAVYGYTF; cdr3_nt: TGCAGCGTGATACAGGGGGCCGTTTATGGCTACACCTTC
j_call: TRBJ1-4; d_call: .; v_call: TRBV19; clone_size: .; cdr3_aa: CASSGQINEKLFF; cdr3_nt: TGTGCCAGTAGTGGTCAGATTAATGAAAAACTGTTTTTT
j_call: TRBJ2-1; d_call: TRBD2; v_call: TRBV28; clone_size: .; cdr3_aa: CASSSSGVKYNEQFF; cdr3_nt: TGTGCCAGCAGTTCCAGCGGGGTTAAGTACAATGAGCAGTTCTTC
j_call: TRBJ2-4; d_call: .; v_call: TRBV12-5; clone_size: .; cdr3_aa: CTSGSEGGSKNIQYF; cdr3_nt: TGTACTAGTGGCTCTGAGGGCGGGTCCAAAAACATTCAGTACTTC
j_call: TRBJ2-7; d_call: TRBD1; v_call: TRBV7-3; clone_size: few; cdr3_aa: CASSLTGQGFGEQYF; cdr3_nt: TGTGCCAGCAGCTTAACGGGACAGGGTTTTGGCGAGCAGTACTTC
j_call: TRBJ1-3; d_call: .; v_call: TRBV5-1; clone_size: few; cdr3_aa: CASSLEGNGNTIYF; cdr3_nt: TGCGCCAGCAGCTTGGAGGGGAACGGAAACACCATATATTTT
j_call: TRBJ1-3; d_call: .; v_call: TRBV7-6; clone_size: .; cdr3_aa: CASSFGSHTIYF; cdr3_nt: TGTGCCAGCAGCTTTGGGAGTCACACCATATATTTT
j_call: TRBJ2-1; d_call: .; v_call: TRBV9; clone_size: .; cdr3_aa: CASSVDEGSYNEQFF; cdr3_nt: TGTGCCAGCAGCGTAGATGAGGGATCTTACAATGAGCAGTTCTTC
j_call: TRBJ2-3; d_call: .; v_call: TRBV10-3; clone_size: few; cdr3_aa: CASQTTSSSGTQYF; cdr3_nt: TGTGCCAGTCAAACGACTAGTTCGTCGGGTACGCAGTATTTT
j_call: TRBJ1-5; d_call: .; v_call: TRBV21-1; clone_size: once; cdr3_aa: CASSKTELNQPQHF; cdr3_nt: TGTGCCAGCAGCAAGACAGAACTTAATCAGCCCCAGCATTTT
j_call: TRBJ1-5; d_call: .; v_call: TRBV4-1; clone_size: .; cdr3_aa: CASSLIQGFRFSNQPQHF; cdr3_nt: TGCGCCAGCAGCCTTATACAGGGCTTTAGGTTTAGCAATCAGCCCCAGCATTTT
j_call: TRBJ2-1; d_call: TRBD2; v_call: TRBV6-6; clone_size: once; cdr3_aa: CASTSLAGTSNEQFF; cdr3_nt: TGTGCCAGCACCTCACTAGCGGGGACAAGCAATGAGCAGTTCTTC
j_call: TRBJ2-3; d_call: .; v_call: TRBV5-6; clone_size: .; cdr3_aa: CASSFRTYNTDTQYF; cdr3_nt: TGTGCCAGCAGCTTTAGGACTTATAACACAGATACGCAGTATTTT
j_call: TRBJ2-7; d_call: TRBD1; v_call: TRBV10-1; clone_size: .; cdr3_aa: CASSEGTGSVSYEQYF; cdr3_nt: TGCGCCAGCAGTGAGGGGACAGGGTCGGTGTCCTACGAGCAGTACTTC
j_call: TRBJ2-1; d_call: TRBD2; v_call: TRBV10-1; clone_size: .; cdr3_aa: CASSGSSGGYNEQFF; cdr3_nt: TGCGCCAGCAGTGGGTCTAGCGGGGGCTACAATGAGCAGTTCTTC
j_call: TRBJ2-3; d_call: .; v_call: TRBV5-1; clone_size: .; cdr3_aa: CASSLSEEVDTQYF; cdr3_nt: TGCGCCAGCAGCTTGTCGGAGGAGGTGGATACGCAGTATTTT
j_call: TRBJ2-2; d_call: TRBD2; v_call: TRBV4-2; clone_size: .; cdr3_aa: CASSLAGGGGDTGELFF; cdr3_nt: TGTGCCAGCAGCCTAGCGGGGGGCGGGGGAGACACCGGGGAGCTGTTTTTT
j_call: TRBJ2-7; d_call: .; v_call: TRBV2; clone_size: few; cdr3_aa: CALARGSSYEQYF; cdr3_nt: TGTGCACTGGCCCGGGGGTCCAGCTACGAGCAGTACTTC
j_call: TRBJ2-3; d_call: TRBD2; v_call: TRBV19; clone_size: few; cdr3_aa: CASSTLAGGADTQYF; cdr3_nt: TGTGCCAGTAGTACCCTAGCGGGGGGGGCAGATACGCAGTATTTT
j_call: TRBJ2-1; d_call: .; v_call: TRBV21-1; clone_size: few; cdr3_aa: CASSARLAPRNNEQFF; cdr3_nt: TGTGCCAGCAGCGCCCGACTAGCTCCAAGAAACAATGAGCAGTTCTTC
j_call: TRBJ1-2; d_call: .; v_call: TRBV5-1; clone_size: .; cdr3_aa: CASSRASPQGFGNYGYTF; cdr3_nt: TGCGCCAGCAGCCGTGCGTCCCCACAGGGATTCGGGAACTATGGCTACACCTTC
j_call: TRBJ2-3; d_call: TRBD2; v_call: TRBV5-5; clone_size: .; cdr3_aa: CASSLLAGGTDTQYF; cdr3_nt: TGTGCCAGCAGCCTACTAGCGGGGGGCACAGATACGCAGTATTTT
j_call: TRBJ1-1; d_call: .; v_call: TRBV27; clone_size: .; cdr3_aa: CASSLSYDTNTEAFF; cdr3_nt: TGTGCCAGCAGTTTATCGTACGACACGAACACTGAAGCTTTCTTT